This T cell receptor beta chain stems from a study of blood T cells in healthy people across ages. Healthy Russian Caucasian donors spanned ages about 6 to 95 years. Study-level results: Underestimates were what the diversity estimates from one million T cells were considered to be. Relative to aged donors, long-lived donors carried more naive CD4+ cells and displayed higher diversity.

This clonotype was found a few times. Antigen: not known. Trimming at V came to 0 bases and at J to 8 bases, leaving 6 bases not matched to a gene. The CDR3 totals 14 residues. Germline V gives CDR1 MNHEY, CDR2 SVGAGI. Alongside a J-beta primer mix, a sample-barcoded 5' primer served in a second PCR lasting about 6 to 12 cycles. TCRdb independently ran MiXCR on the 5' RACE reads; one entry per CDR3 protein. The sample consists of 550,000 to 800,000 distinct CDR3 sequences, 32% of them appearing once. The rearrangement uses TRBV6-5 and TRBJ1-1; 7 bases match TRBD1. Sequencing input: blood. This clonotype was sampled from a woman older than 75 in good health. The CDR3 spells CASSYSGQAPEAFF. CDR3 DNA sequence: TGTGCCAGCAGTTACTCCGGACAGGCACCAGAAGCTTTCTTT.